The T cell receptor (beta chain) under discussion was sequenced for a study of CD8+ T cells in alopecia areata. Sequencing relied on a cDNA template that was reverse transcribed from extracted RNA. Libraries were prepared by immunoSEQ multiplex PCR; TCRdb keeps only in-frame clonotypes and omits some of them. The sample lists 190,000 or so clones; approximately 60% were seen once. The germline V gene encodes CDR1 SQVTM and CDR2 ANQGSEA. CDR3 length: 14 residues. Trimming cost V 3 bases and J 2 bases, with 12 bases left between them. The treatment denotes: oral pan-JAK inhibitor, 5-10 mg twice daily. The starting material was CD4+ T cells sorted from blood, obtained at week 4, from a patient treated with tofacitinib. This sequence was found in a human donor with alopecia areata. The chain combines TRBV29-1 with TRBJ2-3; maybe TRBD2 (6 bases). The CDR3 region is CSVEGGLNTDTQYF. CDR3 sequence (DNA): TGCAGCGTTGAGGGGGGTCTCAACACAGATACGCAGTATTTT.